The clone carrying this T cell receptor (beta chain) has just a few counts. Its antigen is undetermined. Constant-segment primers and 5'RACE yielded cDNA libraries for TCR alpha and TCR beta, each carrying sample barcodes and UMIs. In TCRdb, the 5' RACE reads were re-called with MiXCR into one record per CDR3 protein. The table lists about 440,000 distinct CDR3 sequences, 15% to 25% of them singletons. These data belong to a study of T-cell memory formation after mild COVID-19. General study points: CM and EM subsets held most contracting CD4+ clones; EMRA held CD8+ ones.

The sequence derives from an adult woman who had mild COVID-19 (a few samples of this study predate the infection). Cell type and time point are not known. Sequenced: PBMCs or a T cell subset sorted from them (not recorded which).

CDR3 amino acids: CATSRGLATDTQYF. The CDR3 region has the DNA TGTGCCACCAGCAGGGGACTAGCTACAGATACGCAGTATTTT. V gene TRBV15 combines with J gene TRBJ2-3; 9 bases are shared with TRBD2. The germline CDR1 and CDR2 sequences are LNHNV and YYDKDF (reference sequence). V was pared by 3 bases and J by 3 bases, with 1 base of the junction left unmatched. This CDR3 contains 14 residues.